This T cell receptor (beta chain) was recorded in a study of identifying expanded T cells in peripheral blood. Notes on the study in general: Variance in clone template counts between roughly two-week samples significantly increased with total template count across all healthy donors. Over approximately two and four weeks, about 15 and 19 clones changed, versus roughly 1.2 between replicates.

The junction had 6 bases not matched to a gene; V was cut back by 1 base and J by 8 bases. The CDR3 length is 14 residues. Germline CDR1 SGHVS, CDR2 FQNEAQ. As concerns this clone: The antigen remains unidentified.

Assay used: immunoSEQ multiplex PCR; TCRdb lists only in-frame clones, some missing. Here the sample spans roughly 100,000 clones, almost 90% being singletons. During the collection period, no donor immune events like infections were recorded. This chain links TRBV7-8 with TRBJ1-2; 8 bases map to TRBD1. The receptor was derived from a person between 18 and 75 years old in good health. Sequencing used blood. CDR3 DNA: TGTGCCAGCAGCTTAGATAACAGGGGGTTCGGCTACACCTTC. Translating it yields CASSLDNRGFGYTF. Full variable domain (remainder filled in from reference TRBV7-8 and TRBJ1-2): GAGVSQSPRYKVAKRGQDVALRCDPISGHVSLFWYQQALGQGPEFLTYFQNEAQLDKSGLPSDRFFAERPEGSVSTLKIQRTQQEDSAVYLCASSLDNRGFGYTFGSGTRLTVV.